This T cell receptor (beta chain) comes out of a study of blood T cells in healthy people across ages (dated by TCRdb to the mid-2010s). Notes on the research overall: In model experiments, template switching captured about one uniquely barcoded TCR beta cDNA molecule for every two T cells. For two donors (one aged 18 to 29 and one aged 80 or older), the study analyzed two additional independent replicas of 1 million unique cDNA reads from the same blood draw. To avoid experimental bias, donors of different ages were randomly spread across the sequencing lanes. To track age-related changes in TCR beta repertoire diversity, the study relied on deep sequencing normalized with unique cDNA molecular identifiers. The donors were divided into four age groups: young (average roughly 17 years), middle-aged (around 37), aged (around 59) and long-lived (more than 75). Overall study outcomes, separate from this receptor: A strong correlation was found between observed TCR beta diversity and the percentage of naive T cells measured by flow cytometry. Because donor CMV infection status was unknown, age-related changes in expanded clonotypes were potentially confounded. Observed TCR beta diversity per million T cells fell roughly linearly with age, and a significant reduction was already apparent by age roughly 41. Compared with the aged group, more naive CD4+ T cells, fewer expanded clones and increased TCR diversity were shown by the long-lived group, suggesting age selection. Estimates of total diversity based on one million sequenced T cells were regarded as lower bounds and as underestimates. Bulk unsorted PBMC profiling prevented conclusive comparison of naive and antigen-experienced compartments.

The roughly 39 donors, aged about 6 to 95 years, were systemically healthy Caucasian individuals from Russia. Approximately 9.3 milliliters of peripheral blood were drawn from each donor into EDTA-treated Vacutainer tubes. Ficoll-Paque density-gradient centrifugation was used to isolate PBMCs, with at least 6.5 million per sample. Trizol reagent was used to extract total RNA from the PBMCs, yielding at least 5.5 micrograms per sample. For every donor, flow cytometry on a PBMC aliquot measured the percentage of naive CD45RAhigh/CD27high T cells. Trimming accounts for 1 base at V and 3 bases at J, while the number of junction bases matched to no gene is 10. The germline V gene provides CDR1 SGHVS and CDR2 FNYEAQ. The CDR3 covers 18 residues, taking in both the cysteine and the phenylalanine. Of the read, only the CDR3 DNA is kept; its 54 bases are in frame from base 1. On this clonotype itself: Its recognized antigen is unknown. Base qualities are not at hand, and no much larger clone is one base apart.

The method was 5' RACE. Reads for this sample came from an Illumina HiSeq 2500. A second PCR of roughly 7 to 12 cycles was performed with a sample-barcoded 5' primer and a J-beta primer mix. A unique molecular identifier was introduced onto each TCR beta cDNA molecule by a template-switch 5' adaptor carrying 12 random nucleotides. At least 3 million CDR3-containing paired-end reads were obtained from each sample. First-strand cDNA was synthesized from all RNA with the Mint cDNA synthesis kit, primed by a TRBC-specific oligonucleotide. After uracil-DNA glycosylase treatment, a first 18-cycle PCR used universal primers M1SS and BC2_uni_R on all cDNA. The study's own analysis went as follows. For normalization, 1 million high-quality reads, each with a distinct molecular identifier, were randomly selected from each sample. Instead of being binned into consensus sequences, reads with shared molecular identifiers were discarded. CDR3 identification, clonotype clustering and error correction used MiTCR with a Q25 quality threshold and the strictest error-elimination algorithm. A nonparametric unseen species model using Euler transformation provided a lower-bound estimate of total TCR beta diversity. TCRdb cleaned the public reads at Q25 with fastp, built clones with MiXCR and kept in-frame beta chains. Entries that share a CDR3 protein sequence are merged under the most common genes and DNA. The V and J calls were determined by TCRdb, not by the authors. Here the sample has more than 650,000 distinct CDR3 sequences; roughly 50% occur a single time. Of the sample, approximately 40% falls within the top ten clones.

This TCR came from a man older than 75 in good health. This chain joins TRBV7-6 to TRBJ2-3; TRBD2 agrees with 10 junctional bases. Material: blood. The CDR3 corresponds to CASSLEVAGGRRTDTQYF. The DNA sequence is TGTGCCAGCAGCTTAGAAGTAGCGGGGGGCCGACGTACAGATACGCAGTATTTT. Reference TRBV7-6 and TRBJ2-3 proteins supply the regions before and after the CDR3; the full variable domain is: GAGVSQSPRYKVTKRGQDVALRCDPISGHVSLYWYRQALGQGPEFLTYFNYEAQQDKSGLPNDRFSAERPEGSISTLTIQRTEQRDSAMYRCASSLEVAGGRRTDTQYFGPGTRLTVL.